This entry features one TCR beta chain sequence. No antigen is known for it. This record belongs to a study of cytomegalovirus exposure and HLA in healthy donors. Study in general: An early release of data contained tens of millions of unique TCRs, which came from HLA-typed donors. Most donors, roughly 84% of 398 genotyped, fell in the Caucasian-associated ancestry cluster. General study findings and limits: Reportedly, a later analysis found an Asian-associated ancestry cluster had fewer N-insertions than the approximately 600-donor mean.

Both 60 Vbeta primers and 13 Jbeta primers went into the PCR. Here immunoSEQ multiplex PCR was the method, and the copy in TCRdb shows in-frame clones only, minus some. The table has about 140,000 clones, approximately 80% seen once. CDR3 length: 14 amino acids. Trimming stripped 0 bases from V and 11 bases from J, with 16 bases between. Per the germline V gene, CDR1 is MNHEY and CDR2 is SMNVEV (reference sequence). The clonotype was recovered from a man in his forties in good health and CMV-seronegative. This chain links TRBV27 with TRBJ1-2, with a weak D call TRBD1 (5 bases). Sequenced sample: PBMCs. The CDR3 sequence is CASSLSAGGPPYTF. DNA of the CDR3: TGTGCCAGCAGTTTATCAGCGGGGGGACCTCCTTACACCTTC.